This T cell receptor beta chain was retrieved from a study of spatial heterogeneity in lung cancer. Indicated time point: sample taken at primary tumor resection. Sequencing was performed on whole RNA extracted from tumor and nontumor lung tissue, or from frozen PBMC, and the material was left unsorted. There are 12 residues in the CDR3. V was pared by 6 bases and J by 10 bases, with 13 bases between. Per germline, CDR1 MNHEY and CDR2 SVGEGT. This clonotype turned up a few times. On each TCR cDNA molecule, a unique molecular identifier was present. MiXCR, applied by TCRdb to the 5' RACE reads, yields one record per CDR3 protein. The data hold roughly 82,000 distinct CDR3 sequences, with roughly an eighth observed a single time.

The origin of this receptor is a male donor with early-stage non-small cell lung cancer. The chain recombines TRBV6-2 or TRBV6-3 with TRBJ2-1, with D perhaps matching TRBD2 (6 bases). The starting material was PBMCs, obtained at surgery. The CDR3 reads CASSLLAREQFF. The CDR3 nucleotides read TGTGCCAGCAGCTTACTAGCTAGAGAGCAGTTCTTC.